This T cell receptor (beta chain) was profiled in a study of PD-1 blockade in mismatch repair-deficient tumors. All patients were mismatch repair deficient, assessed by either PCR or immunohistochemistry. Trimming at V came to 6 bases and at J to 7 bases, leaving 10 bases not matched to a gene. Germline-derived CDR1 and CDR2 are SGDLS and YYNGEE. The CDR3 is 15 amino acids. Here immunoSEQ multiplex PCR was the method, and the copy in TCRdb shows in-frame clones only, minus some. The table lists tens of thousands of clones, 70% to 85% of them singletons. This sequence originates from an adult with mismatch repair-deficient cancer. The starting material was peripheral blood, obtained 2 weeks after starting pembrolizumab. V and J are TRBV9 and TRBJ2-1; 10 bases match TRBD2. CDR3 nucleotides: TGTGCCAGCAACCCAGCGGGAGGGCCAAGAAATGAGCAGTTCTTC. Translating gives CASNPAGGPRNEQFF.